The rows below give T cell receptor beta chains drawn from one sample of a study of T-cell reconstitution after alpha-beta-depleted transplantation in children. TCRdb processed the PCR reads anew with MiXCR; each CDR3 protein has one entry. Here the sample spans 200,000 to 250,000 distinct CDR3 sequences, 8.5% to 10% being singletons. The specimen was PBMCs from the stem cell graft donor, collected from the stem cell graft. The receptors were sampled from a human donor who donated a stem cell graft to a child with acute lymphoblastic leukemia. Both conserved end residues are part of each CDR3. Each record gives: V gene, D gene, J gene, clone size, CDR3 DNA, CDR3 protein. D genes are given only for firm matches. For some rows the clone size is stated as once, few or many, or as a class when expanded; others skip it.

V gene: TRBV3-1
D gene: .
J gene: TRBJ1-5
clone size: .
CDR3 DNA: TGTGCCAGCAGCCAAGGAAGGGCGGGTCAGCCCCAGCATTTT
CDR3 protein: CASSQGRAGQPQHF

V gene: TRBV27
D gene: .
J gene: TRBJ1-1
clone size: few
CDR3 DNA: TGTGCCAGCAGTTTAGGATTCCTTAGAGGGGGAGGAACTGAAGCTTTCTTT
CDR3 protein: CASSLGFLRGGGTEAFF

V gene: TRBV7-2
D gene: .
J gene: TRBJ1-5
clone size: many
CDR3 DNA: TGTGCCAGCAGCCTCGACAGGAACAATCAGCCCCAGCATTTT
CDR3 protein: CASSLDRNNQPQHF

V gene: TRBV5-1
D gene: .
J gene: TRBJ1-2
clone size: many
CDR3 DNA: TGCGCCAGCAGCCCGGGACCGCGCCTTCCTACCTATGGCTACACCTTC
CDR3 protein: CASSPGPRLPTYGYTF

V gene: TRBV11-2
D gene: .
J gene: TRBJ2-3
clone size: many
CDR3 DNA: TGTGCCAGCAGCTTAGCGACCCCCGGGCGAGATACGCAGTATTTT
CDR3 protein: CASSLATPGRDTQYF

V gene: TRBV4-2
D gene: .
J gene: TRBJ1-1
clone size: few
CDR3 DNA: TGTGCCAGCAGCCAAGTTAGCCCCGTCGCAAGGAACACTGAAGCTTTCTTT
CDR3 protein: CASSQVSPVARNTEAFF

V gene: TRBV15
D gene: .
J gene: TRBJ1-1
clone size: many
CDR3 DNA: TGTGCCACCAGCAGAGATCGGGGCGCGGTTCGAGCTTTCTTT
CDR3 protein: CATSRDRGAVRAFF

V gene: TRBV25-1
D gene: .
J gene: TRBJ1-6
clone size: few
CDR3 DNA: TGTGCCAGCACAGACAGGTATAATTCACCCCTCCACTTT
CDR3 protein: CASTDRYNSPLHF

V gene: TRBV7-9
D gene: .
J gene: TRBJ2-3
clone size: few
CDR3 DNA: TGTGCCAGCAGCCCCACTGGGGGTGACACAGATACGCAGTATTTT
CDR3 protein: CASSPTGGDTDTQYF

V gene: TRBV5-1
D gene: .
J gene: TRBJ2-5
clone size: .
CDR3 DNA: TGCGCCAGCAGCTTGGCCCAGACAGGTCAAGAGACCCAGTACTTC
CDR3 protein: CASSLAQTGQETQYF

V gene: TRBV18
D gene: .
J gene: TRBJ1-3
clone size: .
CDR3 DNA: TGTGCCAGCTCACACAGGGACCTCTCTGGAAACACCATATATTTT
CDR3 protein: CASSHRDLSGNTIYF

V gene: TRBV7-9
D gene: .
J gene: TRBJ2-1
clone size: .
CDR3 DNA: TGTGCCAGCAGCCCCCCGGGATGGACCAACCAGGGTGAGCAGTTCTTC
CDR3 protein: CASSPPGWTNQGEQFF

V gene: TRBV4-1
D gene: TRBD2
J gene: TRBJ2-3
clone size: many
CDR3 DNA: TGCGCCAGCAGCCAAGGTCTAGCGGGAACAGATACGCAGTATTTT
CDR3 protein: CASSQGLAGTDTQYF

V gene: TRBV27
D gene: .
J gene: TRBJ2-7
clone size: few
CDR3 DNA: TGTGCCAGCAGTTTCCAGGGCGAGCAGTACTTC
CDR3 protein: CASSFQGEQYF

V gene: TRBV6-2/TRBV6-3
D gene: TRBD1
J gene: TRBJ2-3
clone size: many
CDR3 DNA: TGTGCCAGCAGCAGGGGGGATACGCAGTATTTT
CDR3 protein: CASSRGDTQYF

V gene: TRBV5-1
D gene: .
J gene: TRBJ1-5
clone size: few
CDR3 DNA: TGCGCCAGCAGCTTGGCCCCAGGTCCCAATCAGCCCCAGCATTTT
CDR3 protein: CASSLAPGPNQPQHF

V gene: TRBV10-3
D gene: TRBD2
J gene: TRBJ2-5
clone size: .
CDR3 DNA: TGTGCCATCAGAGCGACTAGCGGGGGCGAAGAGACCCATTACTTC
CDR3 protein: CAIRATSGGEETHYF

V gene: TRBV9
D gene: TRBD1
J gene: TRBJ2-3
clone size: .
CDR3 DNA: TGTGCCAGCAGCACTTGGACAGGGACCACAGATACGCAGTATTTT
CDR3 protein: CASSTWTGTTDTQYF

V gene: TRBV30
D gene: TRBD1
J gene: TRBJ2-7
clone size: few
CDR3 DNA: TGTGCCTGGAGCCGACAGGGGGGGTTATTCGAGCAGTACTTC
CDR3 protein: CAWSRQGGLFEQYF

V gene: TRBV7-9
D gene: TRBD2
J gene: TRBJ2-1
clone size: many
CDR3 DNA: TGTGCCAGCAGCGGCCGACTAGCGGGGGGGCATTACAATGAGCAGTTCTTC
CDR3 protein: CASSGRLAGGHYNEQFF

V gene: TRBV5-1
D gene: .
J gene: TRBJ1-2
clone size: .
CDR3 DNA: TGCGCCAGCAGCCCGGGGCCGGGCTATGGCTACACCTTC
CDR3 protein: CASSPGPGYGYTF

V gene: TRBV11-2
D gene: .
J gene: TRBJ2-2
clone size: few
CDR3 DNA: TGTGCCAGCAGCTCTTCGACTAATAGTCAGGAGCTGTTTTTT
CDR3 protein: CASSSSTNSQELFF

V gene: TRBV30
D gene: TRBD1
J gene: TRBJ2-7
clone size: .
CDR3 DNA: TGTGCCTGGAGTGCGGACAGGGGGCGCCGGGGCTCCTACGAGCAGTACTTC
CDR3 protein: CAWSADRGRRGSYEQYF

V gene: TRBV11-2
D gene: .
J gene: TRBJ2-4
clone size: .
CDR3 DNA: TGTGCCAGCAGCTTAGTTGGCAACAACATTCAGTACTTC
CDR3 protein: CASSLVGNNIQYF

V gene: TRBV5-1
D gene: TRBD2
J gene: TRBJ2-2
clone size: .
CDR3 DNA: TGCGCCAGCAGCTTCAGCGGGGAAGCGAACACCGGGGAGCTGTTTTTT
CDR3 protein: CASSFSGEANTGELFF

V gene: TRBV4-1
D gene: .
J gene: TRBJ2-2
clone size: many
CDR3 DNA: TGCGCCAGCAGCCAAGGATTGGAAGGGGAGCTGTTTTTT
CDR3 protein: CASSQGLEGELFF

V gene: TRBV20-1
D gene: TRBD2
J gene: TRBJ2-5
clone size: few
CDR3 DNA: TGCAGTGCCCCCCGGGGCGCAAAGAGGGAGGGGACCCAGTACTTC
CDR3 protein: CSAPRGAKREGTQYF

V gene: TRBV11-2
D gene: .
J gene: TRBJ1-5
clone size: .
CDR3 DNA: TGTGCCAGCAGCTTTGAGACAGGAAGGGGGGGCAATCAGCCCCAGCATTTT
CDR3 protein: CASSFETGRGGNQPQHF

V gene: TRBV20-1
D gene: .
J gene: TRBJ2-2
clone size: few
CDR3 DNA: TGCAGTGCAAAGGAGGCTACTACCGGGGAGCTGTTTTTT
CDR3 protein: CSAKEATTGELFF

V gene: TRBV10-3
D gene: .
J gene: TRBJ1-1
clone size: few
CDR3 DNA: TGTGCCATCAGTGCCCCCCTAGGGAACACTGAAGCTTTCTTT
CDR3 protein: CAISAPLGNTEAFF

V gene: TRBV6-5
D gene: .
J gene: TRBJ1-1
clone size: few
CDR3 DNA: TGTGCCAGCAGTTACTATAGAGCACAGAGGAACACTGAAGCTTTCTTT
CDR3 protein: CASSYYRAQRNTEAFF

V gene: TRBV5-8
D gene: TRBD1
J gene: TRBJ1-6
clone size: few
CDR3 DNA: TGTGCCAGCAGTTATGCACAGGGGGCCCATTCACCCCTCCACTTT
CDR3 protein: CASSYAQGAHSPLHF

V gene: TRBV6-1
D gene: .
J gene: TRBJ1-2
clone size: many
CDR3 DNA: TGTGCCAGCAGTTTCGCGGTCTATGGCTACACCTTC
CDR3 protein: CASSFAVYGYTF

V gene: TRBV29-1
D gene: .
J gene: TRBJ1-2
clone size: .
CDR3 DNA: TGCAGCGTTGATAATGATATTAACTATGGCTACACCTTC
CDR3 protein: CSVDNDINYGYTF

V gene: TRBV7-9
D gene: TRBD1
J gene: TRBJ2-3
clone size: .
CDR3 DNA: TGTGCCAGCAGCTTAGGTGTGACAGGGATTTTCACAGATACGCAGTATTTT
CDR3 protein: CASSLGVTGIFTDTQYF

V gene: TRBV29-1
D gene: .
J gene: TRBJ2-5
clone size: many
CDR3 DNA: TGCAGCGTTGAGGATACTCCTAAAGGGACCCAGTACTTC
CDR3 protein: CSVEDTPKGTQYF

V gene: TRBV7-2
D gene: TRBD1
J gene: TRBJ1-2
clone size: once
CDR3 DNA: TGTGCCAGCAGCTTCAGGGGGGGAGACTATGGCTACACCTTC
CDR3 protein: CASSFRGGDYGYTF

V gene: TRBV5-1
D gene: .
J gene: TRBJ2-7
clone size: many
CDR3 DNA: TGCGCCAGCAGGTCTGCGGCTCCCTACGAGCAGTACTTC
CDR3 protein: CASRSAAPYEQYF

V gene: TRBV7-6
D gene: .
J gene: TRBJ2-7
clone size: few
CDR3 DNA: TGTGCCAGCAGCCCCGGCCCTCGGACCAACCTCTACGAGCAGTACTTC
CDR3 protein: CASSPGPRTNLYEQYF

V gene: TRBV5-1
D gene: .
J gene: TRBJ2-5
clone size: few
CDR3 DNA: TGCGCCAGCAGCTTGGAGGGGCAAGAGACCCAGTACTTC
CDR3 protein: CASSLEGQETQYF

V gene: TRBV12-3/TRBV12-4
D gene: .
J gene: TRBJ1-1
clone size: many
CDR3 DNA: TGTGCCAGCAGTTTATACCAGAACACTGAAGCTTTCTTT
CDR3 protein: CASSLYQNTEAFF

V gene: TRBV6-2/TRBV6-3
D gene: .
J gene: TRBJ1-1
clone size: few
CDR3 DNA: TGTGCCAGCAGTTACCGTGGCCATCCCTTGATGACTGAAGCTTTCTTT
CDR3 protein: CASSYRGHPLMTEAFF

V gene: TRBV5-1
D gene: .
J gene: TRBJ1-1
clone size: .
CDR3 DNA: TGCGCCAACAGCTTGGGATCAGTGAACACTGAAGCTTTCTTT
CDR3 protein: CANSLGSVNTEAFF

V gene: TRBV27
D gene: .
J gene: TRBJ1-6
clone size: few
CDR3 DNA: TGTGCCAGCAGTCCCGGACGGAATTCACCCCTCCACTTT
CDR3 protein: CASSPGRNSPLHF

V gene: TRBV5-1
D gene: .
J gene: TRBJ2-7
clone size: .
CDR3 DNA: TGCGCCAGCAGCTTGGCAGGGGGGGAACACTACGAGCAGTACTTC
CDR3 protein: CASSLAGGEHYEQYF

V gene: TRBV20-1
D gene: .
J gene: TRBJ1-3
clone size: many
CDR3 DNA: TGCAGTGCACACAGGGGAAACACCATATATTTT
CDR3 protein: CSAHRGNTIYF

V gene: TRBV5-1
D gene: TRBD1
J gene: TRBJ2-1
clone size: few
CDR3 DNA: TGCGCCAGCCGAAACTCTTGGGACAGGGGGCATGAGCAGTTCTTC
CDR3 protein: CASRNSWDRGHEQFF

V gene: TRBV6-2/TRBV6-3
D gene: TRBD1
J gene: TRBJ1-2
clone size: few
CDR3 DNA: TGTGCCAGCAGTTACTCGACGGGACAGGGGTACTACACCTTC
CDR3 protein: CASSYSTGQGYYTF

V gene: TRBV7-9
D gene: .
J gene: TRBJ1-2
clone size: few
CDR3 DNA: TGTGCCAGCAGCCGAACTACGGACGGAGGCTACACCTTC
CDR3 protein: CASSRTTDGGYTF

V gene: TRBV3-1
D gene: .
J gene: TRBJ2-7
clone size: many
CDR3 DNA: TGTGCCAGCAGCCAAGCCGCCAGGGGAGCCTACGAGCAGTACTTC
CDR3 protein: CASSQAARGAYEQYF

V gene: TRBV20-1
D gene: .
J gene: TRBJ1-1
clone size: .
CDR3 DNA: TGCAGTGGAGGGCGGGCAAGGAACACTGAAGCTTTCTTT
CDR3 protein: CSGGRARNTEAFF

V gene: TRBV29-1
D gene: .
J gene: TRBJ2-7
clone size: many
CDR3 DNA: TGCAGCGTCCGCGGGGGCCTCTCCTACGAGCAGTACTTC
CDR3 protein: CSVRGGLSYEQYF